This is a list of T cell receptor beta chains from one sample in a study of shared clonotypes between healthy human individuals. Only in-frame clones appear in the TCRdb table, and some are missing; sequencing was by immunoSEQ multiplex PCR. The table has about 490,000 clones, roughly 85% seen once. Sample: PBMCs. Receptor source: a woman aged 40-49 years in good health. Some clones in this sample may be carry-over from other donors' samples. Each CDR3 is given with its conserved first and last residue. A D gene is named only where the DNA matches it firmly. Some rows have no size entry. The others give once, few or many, or a class for an expanded clone.

size	D	V	J	DNA	CDR3
-	-	TRBV30	TRBJ1-2	TGTGCCTGGAAGTTACCTTCTAACTATGGCTACACCTTC	CAWKLPSNYGYTF
once	-	TRBV28	TRBJ1-5	TGTGCCAGCAGTTTAGGGGGGAGGGGTACTCAGCCCCAGCATTTT	CASSLGGRGTQPQHF
-	-	TRBV7-9	TRBJ1-3	TGTGCCAGCAGCACCAGGGCATCGAACACCATATATTTT	CASSTRASNTIYF
-	-	TRBV7-3	TRBJ2-6	TGTGCCAGCAGCTCGTCCTCTGGGGCCAACGTCCTGACTTTC	CASSSSSGANVLTF
-	TRBD2	TRBV5-1	TRBJ2-7	TGCGCCAGTGAAGAGGCTAGCGGGAGGTACGAGCAGTACTTC	CASEEASGRYEQYF
-	-	TRBV18	TRBJ1-3	TGTGCCAGCTCACCTGGAGGCGACTCTGGAAACACCATATATTTT	CASSPGGDSGNTIYF
-	TRBD1	TRBV5-4	TRBJ2-1	TGTGCCAGCAGCTTAGACAGGGGGCTTTCCAATGAGCAGTTCTTC	CASSLDRGLSNEQFF
-	TRBD2	TRBV7-6	TRBJ2-1	TGTGCCAGCAGCTTATCTAGCGGCGCCTACAATGAGCAGTTCTTC	CASSLSSGAYNEQFF
-	-	TRBV7-9	TRBJ1-5	TGTGCCAGCAGCTTAGTAAGAGGCGATCAGCCCCAGCATTTT	CASSLVRGDQPQHF
-	TRBD1	TRBV7-9	TRBJ2-7	TGTGCCAGCATTCCGAGGGACAGGGACTACGAGCAGTACTTC	CASIPRDRDYEQYF
-	TRBD1	TRBV5-5	TRBJ1-4	TGTGCCAGCAGCTTGTCCCAGGGACAGGGGGAACTGTTTTTT	CASSLSQGQGELFF
once	-	TRBV5-4	TRBJ2-7	TGTGCCAGCAGCTTGATGGTGTCTAGCGACGGTAGATACGAGCAGTACTTC	CASSLMVSSDGRYEQYF
-	-	TRBV30	TRBJ1-6	TGTGCCTGGAGTGTAGGGTGGCAGGGGAATTCACCCCTCCACTTT	CAWSVGWQGNSPLHF
-	-	TRBV4-3	TRBJ2-3	TGCGCCAGCAGCCAAGGGACTAGCACAGATACGCAGTATTTT	CASSQGTSTDTQYF
-	-	TRBV5-1	TRBJ1-5	TGCGCCAGCAGCTTGGAGGGGCAGGGGAGCCAGCCCCAGCATTTT	CASSLEGQGSQPQHF
-	TRBD1	TRBV10-1	TRBJ2-7	TGCGCCAGCAGTGAGACCTATTTGTGGGACAGGGAGGAGCAGTACTTC	CASSETYLWDREEQYF
-	TRBD1	TRBV28	TRBJ1-1	TGTGCCACGCAGACAGGGTGGGCTTTCTTT	CATQTGWAFF
-	TRBD2	TRBV9	TRBJ2-7	TGTGCCAGCAGCGTAGGCAGGACTAGCGTCTACGAGCAGTACTTC	CASSVGRTSVYEQYF
-	-	TRBV7-9	TRBJ2-1	TGTGCCAGCAGCTTAGGAGGGGGGGTACCTGAGCAGTTCTTC	CASSLGGGVPEQFF
-	TRBD2	TRBV7-3	TRBJ2-5	TGTGCCAGCAGCTCGACCCATAGCGGGAGGGAGGAGACCCAGTACTTC	CASSSTHSGREETQYF
-	-	TRBV15	TRBJ2-2	TGTGCCACCAGCAGGACTGGGTGGGACGGCACCGGGGAGCTGTTTTTT	CATSRTGWDGTGELFF
few	-	TRBV15	TRBJ2-5	TGTGCCACCAGCAGAGATATGGTGCAAGAGACCCAGTACTTC	CATSRDMVQETQYF
-	-	TRBV4-1	TRBJ1-4	TGCGCCAGCAGCCAAGTCGGCAGGAAAGGTGAAAAACTGTTTTTT	CASSQVGRKGEKLFF
-	-	TRBV30	TRBJ2-3	TGTGCCTGGAGTAGTTGGCCGGGAGATACGCAGTATTTT	CAWSSWPGDTQYF
many	-	TRBV15	TRBJ1-3	TGTGCCACCAGCAGATCCGCAACCGGAAACACCATATATTTT	CATSRSATGNTIYF
-	TRBD2	TRBV11-2	TRBJ2-3	TGTGCCAGCAGCTTAGTTCTGGCTCGTGGTAGCGGGAGGACTGCGCAGTATTTT	CASSLVLARGSGRTAQYF
-	TRBD2	TRBV9	TRBJ2-5	TGTGCCAGCAGCGGACTAGCGGGAGGTCTGGAGACCCAGTACTTC	CASSGLAGGLETQYF
once	-	TRBV28	TRBJ2-7	TGTGCCAGCAGGTACGTTGGGTACGAGCAGTACTTC	CASRYVGYEQYF
-	-	TRBV27	TRBJ1-4	TGTGCCAGCAGTTTCAGGGCTGATGAAAAACTGTTTTTT	CASSFRADEKLFF
many	-	TRBV7-2	TRBJ1-2	TGTGCCAGCAGCTTAGCGGGGGGCGGCTATGGCTACACCTTC	CASSLAGGGYGYTF
-	TRBD1	TRBV4-2	TRBJ2-2	TGTGCCAGCAGCACCCGGGACAGGGGTACCGGGGAGCTGTTTTTT	CASSTRDRGTGELFF
-	TRBD2	TRBV15	TRBJ2-3	TGTGCCACCAGCGGTGGTGCGGGGGGTCGGGCAGATACGCAGTATTTT	CATSGGAGGRADTQYF
once	-	TRBV19	TRBJ1-4	TGTGCCAGTAGTACACCCCGGGCCGGAGAAAATGAAAAACTGTTTTTT	CASSTPRAGENEKLFF
-	TRBD1	TRBV19	TRBJ1-5	TGTGCCAGTAGTATCTTCGTCGGGACAGGGCTAGATCAGCCCCAGCATTTT	CASSIFVGTGLDQPQHF
-	TRBD2	TRBV6-6	TRBJ2-7	TGTGCCAGCAGAGCGGGAGGGAACGAGCAGTACTTC	CASRAGGNEQYF
-	TRBD2	TRBV27	TRBJ2-4	TGTGCCAGCAGTCCGCCGTTTGAAAGGGAGGGGAACATTCAGTACTTC	CASSPPFEREGNIQYF
-	-	TRBV28	TRBJ1-3	TGTGCCACCTACCCCAGGTCCTCTGGAAACACCATATATTTT	CATYPRSSGNTIYF
once	TRBD1	TRBV11-2	TRBJ1-3	TGTGCCAGCAGCCTACAGACAGGGGCTGGAAACACCATATATTTT	CASSLQTGAGNTIYF
-	-	TRBV4-3	TRBJ2-7	TGCGCCAGCAGCCCAGAGAGAGGGCTTATCTACGAGCAGTACTTC	CASSPERGLIYEQYF
many	-	TRBV6-4	TRBJ2-3	TGTGCCAGCAGTGACTCAGGGGACACAGATACGCAGTATTTT	CASSDSGDTDTQYF
few	-	TRBV10-3	TRBJ2-5	TGTGCCATCAGTGACCCGACAGGTGGGGAGCAGTACTTC	CAISDPTGGEQYF
few	-	TRBV7-9	TRBJ2-4	TGTGCCAGCAGCTTAGGGGACATTCAGTACTTC	CASSLGDIQYF
-	TRBD1	TRBV7-9	TRBJ2-2	TGTGCCAGCAGCAGGGACAGGTACACCGGGGAGCTGTTTTTT	CASSRDRYTGELFF
-	-	TRBV28	TRBJ2-7	TGTGCCAGCAGTTTAACGCCGTCGTACGAGCAGTACTTC	CASSLTPSYEQYF
many	-	TRBV27	TRBJ2-7	TGTGCCAGCAGTTCGCGTGGAGGGGGCGGGTACGAGCAGTACTTC	CASSSRGGGGYEQYF
-	TRBD2	TRBV19	TRBJ2-7	TGTGCCAGTAGCGCCTTGGGGGGGGTCTACGAGCAGTACTTC	CASSALGGVYEQYF
-	TRBD1	TRBV19	TRBJ2-3	TGTGCCAGTAAACAGGGGAATGGCCCAGATACGCAGTATTTT	CASKQGNGPDTQYF
-	-	TRBV6-1	TRBJ1-2	TGTGCCAGCAGGTCGAACAGGGCTTTCGTCTATGGCTACACCTTC	CASRSNRAFVYGYTF
-	TRBD2	TRBV5-6	TRBJ2-1	TGTGCCAGCAGCTCGGCATTTGGACTAGCGGGAGATGAGCAGTTCTTC	CASSSAFGLAGDEQFF
-	-	TRBV7-2	TRBJ2-3	TGTGCCAGCAGCTCCCCTCTCTCACACAGGGATACGCAGTATTTT	CASSSPLSHRDTQYF
-	-	TRBV7-3	TRBJ2-3	TGTGCCAGCAGCTTAGCTCCTCCCGGGGGACTGCCGCGATCTAGCACAGATACGCAGTATTTT	CASSLAPPGGLPRSSTDTQYF